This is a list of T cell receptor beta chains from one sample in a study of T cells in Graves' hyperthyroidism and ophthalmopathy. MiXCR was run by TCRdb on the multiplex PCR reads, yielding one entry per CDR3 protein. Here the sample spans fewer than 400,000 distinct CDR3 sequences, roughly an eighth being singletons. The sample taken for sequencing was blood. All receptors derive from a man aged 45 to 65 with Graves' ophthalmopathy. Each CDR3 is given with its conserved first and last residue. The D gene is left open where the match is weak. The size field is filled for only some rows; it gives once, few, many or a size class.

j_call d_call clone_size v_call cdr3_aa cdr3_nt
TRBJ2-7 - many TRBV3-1 CASSQDGYEQYF TGTGCCAGCAGCCAAGACGGATACGAGCAGTACTTC
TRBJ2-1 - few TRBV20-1 CSARDLKGGGPINEQFF TGCAGTGCTAGAGATCTCAAAGGGGGAGGCCCTATCAATGAGCAGTTCTTC
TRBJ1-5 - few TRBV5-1 CASSLVSGDNQPQHF TGCGCCAGCAGCTTGGTTTCAGGGGACAATCAGCCCCAGCATTTT
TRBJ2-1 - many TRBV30 CAWLQFGKSYNEQFF TGTGCCTGGTTGCAGTTCGGAAAATCCTACAATGAGCAGTTCTTC
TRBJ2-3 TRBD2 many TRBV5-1 CASSLALGLAGDDGTDTQYF TGCGCCAGCAGCTTGGCCCTGGGACTAGCGGGAGATGACGGCACAGATACGCAGTATTTT
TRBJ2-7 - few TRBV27 CASSRRLSGGTYEQYF TGTGCCAGCAGCCGTCGACTTAGCGGAGGCACCTACGAGCAGTACTTC
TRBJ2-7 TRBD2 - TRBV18 CASSPRTSGMPIHEQYF TGTGCCAGCTCACCCCGGACTAGCGGTATGCCTATCCACGAGCAGTACTTC
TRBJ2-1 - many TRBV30 CAWSVVDNEQFF TGTGCCTGGAGTGTCGTTGACAATGAGCAGTTCTTC
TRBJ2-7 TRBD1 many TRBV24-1 CATSDPDRVYEQYF TGTGCCACCAGTGATCCCGACAGGGTCTACGAGCAGTACTTC
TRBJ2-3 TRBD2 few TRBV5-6 CASSLMGGRASTDTQYF TGTGCCAGCAGCCTAATGGGCGGGAGGGCTAGCACAGATACGCAGTATTTT
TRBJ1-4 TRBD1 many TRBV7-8 CASSLAGTGGEKLFF TGTGCCAGCAGCTTAGCGGGGACAGGGGGCGAAAAACTGTTTTTT
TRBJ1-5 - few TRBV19 CASSIPGQKQPQHF TGTGCCAGTAGTATCCCGGGACAAAAACAGCCCCAGCATTTT
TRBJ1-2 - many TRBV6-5 CASSYGAGDGYTF TGTGCCAGCAGTTACGGGGCTGGGGATGGCTACACCTTC
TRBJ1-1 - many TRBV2 CASYNGPNTEAFF TGTGCCAGCTACAATGGACCCAACACTGAAGCTTTCTTT
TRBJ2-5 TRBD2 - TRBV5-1 CASTPGGIAGDQETQYF TGCGCCAGCACCCCCGGTGGGATAGCGGGGGACCAAGAGACCCAGTACTTC
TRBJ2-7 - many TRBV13 CASSRQHNGDEQYF TGTGCCAGCAGTCGACAGCATAATGGGGATGAGCAGTACTTC
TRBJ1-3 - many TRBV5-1 CASSLEVAGTGNTIYF TGCGCCAGCAGCTTGGAGGTGGCAGGGACTGGAAACACCATATATTTT
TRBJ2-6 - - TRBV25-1 CASSDWIVLTF TGTGCCAGCAGTGATTGGATCGTCCTGACTTTC
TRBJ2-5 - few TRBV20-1 CSARDTLGETQYF TGCAGTGCTAGAGATACTCTGGGAGAGACCCAGTACTTC
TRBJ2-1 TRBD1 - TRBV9 CASSVGLGQGGNEQFF TGTGCCAGCAGCGTAGGATTGGGACAGGGAGGCAATGAGCAGTTCTTC
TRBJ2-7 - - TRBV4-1 CASSQDLNSGDYEQYF TGCGCCAGCAGCCAAGATCTTAATAGCGGAGACTACGAGCAGTACTTC
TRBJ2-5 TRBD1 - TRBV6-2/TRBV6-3 CASSYSGGRGETQYF TGTGCCAGCAGTTACTCTGGTGGCAGGGGGGAGACCCAGTACTTC
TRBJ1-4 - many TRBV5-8 CASGRGDTVEKLFF TGTGCCAGCGGCCGGGGCGACACTGTTGAAAAACTGTTTTTT
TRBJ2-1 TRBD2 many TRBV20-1 CSARAQRGNSYNEQFF TGCAGTGCTAGGGCCCAGCGGGGGAACTCCTACAATGAGCAGTTCTTC
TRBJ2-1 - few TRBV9 CASSASVVPNEQFF TGTGCCAGCAGCGCCTCGGTAGTTCCAAATGAGCAGTTCTTC
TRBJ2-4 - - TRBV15 CATSRDSLVIASAKNIQYF TGTGCCACCAGCAGAGATTCCCTAGTCATCGCTTCAGCCAAAAACATTCAGTACTTC
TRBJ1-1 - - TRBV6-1 CASRSGAEAFF TGTGCCAGCAGATCAGGGGCTGAAGCTTTCTTT
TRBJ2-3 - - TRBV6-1 CASMRGASTDTQYF TGTGCCAGCATGAGAGGGGCCAGCACAGATACGCAGTATTTT
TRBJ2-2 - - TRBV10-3 CAISNTGELFF TGTGCCATCAGTAACACCGGGGAGCTGTTTTTT
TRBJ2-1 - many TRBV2 CASSDQIEQFF TGTGCCAGCAGTGACCAGATCGAGCAGTTCTTC
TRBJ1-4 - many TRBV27 CASCPFGGDEKLFF TGTGCCAGCTGCCCGTTTGGCGGGGATGAAAAACTGTTTTTT
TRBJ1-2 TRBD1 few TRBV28 CASSPRTGGYTF TGTGCCAGCAGTCCCCGGACAGGGGGCTACACCTTC
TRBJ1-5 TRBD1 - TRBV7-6 CASSQETGVLPNQPQHF TGTGCCAGCAGCCAAGAGACAGGGGTTTTGCCCAATCAGCCCCAGCATTTT
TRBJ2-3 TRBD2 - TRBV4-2 CASSQGASGNTQYF TGTGCCAGCAGCCAAGGGGCTAGCGGGAACACGCAGTATTTT